These 14 T cell receptor beta chains originate from one sample sequenced in a study of regulatory T cells in long-lasting Graves disease. The time point here: persistent/refractory GD, antithyroid drugs over 5 years with positive TRAb. RNA isolated from PBMCs was used to make the TCR library. Through Arm-PCR of CDR3 regions and iRepertoire HTBI primers, TCR beta libraries were built. TCRdb reprocessed the multiplex PCR reads with MiXCR, giving one entry per CDR3 protein. The sample carries roughly 470,000 distinct CDR3 sequences, 20% to 25% recorded once. Sequences were derived from peripheral blood mononuclear cells (PBMCs), sampled when the disease was refractory, from a patient treated with antithyroid drugs. The receptor source for this set is a female donor with Graves disease.

This clonotype was found a few times. This chain's CDR3 is CASRDRINEKLFF. CDR3 nucleotides: TGTGCCAGCAGGGACAGGATTAATGAAAAACTGTTTTTT. The chain uses TRBV6-1 and TRBJ1-4; 7 nucleotides line up with TRBD1. The CDR3 has 13 amino acids. Germline V gives CDR1 MNHNS, CDR2 SASEGT. V shed 6 bases, J shed 4 bases, and the junction held 2 bases outside the gene matches.

In its sample, this clonotype was seen many times. The chain employs TRBV7-8 and TRBJ1-2, with D perhaps TRBD1 (6 bases). This CDR3 region has 15 residues. Trimming stripped 5 bases from V and 4 bases from J, with 17 bases between. CDR1 and CDR2 from the germline V gene are SGHVS and FQNEAQ. CDR3 region: CASSLGAGAGYGYTF. The CDR3 DNA reads TGTGCCAGCAGCCTGGGGGCAGGGGCTGGCTATGGCTACACCTTC.

The sample holds many counts of this clonotype. The genes are TRBV20-1 and TRBJ1-6; D gene unclear. Germline-derived CDR1 and CDR2 are DFQATT and SNEGSKA (reference sequence). Trimming pared 0 bases from V and 7 bases from J, leaving 10 bases between. This CDR3 spans 14 amino acids. The CDR3 is CSARDSVGNSPLHF. The CDR3 DNA sequence: TGCAGTGCTAGAGATTCGGTGGGAAATTCACCCCTCCACTTT.

This clonotype was observed at least ten times. V gene TRBV6-1 combines with J gene TRBJ1-2; no reliable D call. The CDR3 runs to 12 residues. The germline CDR1 and CDR2 sequences are MNHNS and SASEGT. V shed 5 bases and J shed 3 bases, with 7 bases lying between them. CDR3 coding DNA: TGTGCCAGCAGTCATCGAGACTATGGCTACACCTTC. Translating it yields CASSHRDYGYTF.

This clonotype was detected only a few times. The chain combines TRBV7-9 with TRBJ1-2; D perhaps matches TRBD1 (5 bases). Germline CDR1 and CDR2: SEHNR and FQNEAQ (reference sequence). CDR3 length equals 13 residues. Trimming stripped 2 bases from V and 6 bases from J, with 10 bases between. The CDR3, as DNA: TGTGCCAGCAGCTTAAGACTGGGGGATGGCTACACCTTC. Translating gives CASSLRLGDGYTF.

In regard to this clonotype: One end of the junction does not line up with germline, which may come from a read error. This chain joins TRBV7-7 and TRBJ2-5, with 7 bases that match TRBD1. CDR1 is SSHAT, CDR2 FNYEAQ, per germline (reference sequence). This CDR3 has 15 amino acids. CDR3 in DNA: TGTGCTAGCAGCTTACGGACAGGCAACCAAGAGACCCAGTACTTC. Its protein is CASSLRTGNQETQYF.

This clonotype has at least ten counts. This chain links TRBV30 with TRBJ2-6, with 7 nucleotides matching TRBD1. J lost 8 bases, V lost 0 bases, and 4 bases had no gene match. CDR1 and CDR2 (germline): GTSNPN, SVGIG (reference sequence). The CDR3 runs 14 residues. The DNA of the CDR3 is TGTGCCTGGAGTGTACAGGGGACCCCCAACGTCCTGACTTTC. This gives the protein CAWSVQGTPNVLTF.

This clonotype was seen more than once but under ten times. V usage is TRBV6-5 and J usage is TRBJ1-1; 8 nucleotides match TRBD1. The CDR3 spans 14 residues. V gave up 0 bases and J gave up 9 bases; unmatched junction bases: 6. CDR1 and CDR2 from the germline V gene are MNHEY and SVGAGI. CDR3 DNA: TGTGCCAGCAGTTACTCAAAAGGGACAGGTAAAGCTTTCTTT. Encoded protein: CASSYSKGTGKAFF.

Comments on this clonotype: A read error is the likely source, as a far larger clone sits one nucleotide away. No conserved phenylalanine or tryptophan ends this CDR3, so it is likely a read error. The V and J genes are TRBV12-3 or TRBV12-4 and TRBJ2-7; TRBD1 matches 11 bases. With 5 bases clipped from V and 6 bases from J, the junction kept 3 bases outside the gene matches. The CDR3 extends over 13 amino acids. The CDR3 sequence: CASSPGTGGEQYL. The CDR3 region has the DNA TGTGCCAGCAGTCCCGGGACAGGGGGCGAGCAGTACCTC.

This clonotype was picked up a small number of times. This chain links TRBV5-6 with TRBJ1-1, with D possibly being TRBD1 (5 bases). Germline CDR1 reads SGHDT; CDR2 reads YYEEEE. The CDR3 has 13 amino acids. V was trimmed by 2 bases and J by 12 bases, leaving 17 bases between them. This CDR3 is CASSFGGGVDTFF. The CDR3 nucleotides read TGTGCCAGCAGCTTCGGGGGAGGGGTAGACACTTTCTTT.

Remarks on this clonotype: This may be a read error, as it is one base from a much larger clone. The missing conserved phenylalanine or tryptophan at the end of this CDR3 makes a read error likely. The rearrangement uses TRBV6-4 and TRBJ1-2, with D possibly being TRBD1 (5 bases). V shed 8 bases and J shed 2 bases, with 12 bases lying between them. Germline V gene lookup returns CDR1 MRHNA and CDR2 SNTAGT. The CDR3 length is 13 residues. The CDR3 bases are TGTGCCAGCGATAATCAGGGAAACTATGGCTACACCCTC. Translated, it gives CASDNQGNYGYTL.

The rearrangement links TRBV2 to TRBJ1-2; 7 positions agree with TRBD1. Germline V gene sequence: CDR1 SNHLY, CDR2 FYNNEI. With V trimmed by 6 bases and J by 3 bases, 7 bases remained unmatched. The length of the CDR3 is 14 residues. Written as DNA, the CDR3 is TGTGCCAGCAGGGATAGACAGGGCCACTATGGCTACACCTTC. This encodes CASRDRQGHYGYTF. Looking up the rest from reference TRBV2 and TRBJ1-2 gives the full variable domain: EPEVTQTPSHQVTQMGQEVILRCVPISNHLYFYWYRQILGQKVEFLVSFYNNEISEKSEIFDDQFSVERPDGSNFTLKIRSTKLEDSAMYFCASRDRQGHYGYTFGSGTRLTVV.

This clonotype was observed a few times. V gene TRBV5-1 combines with J gene TRBJ1-3; maybe TRBD1 (6 bases). Looked up from germline, CDR1 is SGHRS and CDR2 is YFSETQ. CDR3 length: 13 residues. Trimming removed 1 base from V and 9 bases from J, with 11 bases in between. The CDR3: CASSLPGDPTIYF. In nucleotides, the CDR3 is TGCGCCAGCAGCTTGCCAGGGGATCCCACCATATATTTT.

The chain employs TRBV5-1 and TRBJ2-1; 10 bases line up with TRBD2. V shed 2 bases, J shed 8 bases, and the junction held 4 bases outside the gene matches. CDR1 SGHRS and CDR2 YFSETQ come from the germline V gene. The CDR3 is made up of 14 amino acids. CDR3 coding DNA: TGCGCCAGCAGCTTAGCGGGAGGGCCGGATGAGCAGTTCTTC. Translated: CASSLAGGPDEQFF.